The next 14 T cell receptor beta chains were all read from a single sample in a study of glioma-infiltrating T cells after dendritic cell vaccination. Clones were read by immunoSEQ multiplex PCR, and TCRdb kept only the in-frame ones, dropping some. The table includes around 90,000 clones, roughly three quarters detected once. The sample was blood, taken before dendritic cell vaccination. These receptor sequences come from a human donor with glioblastoma.

This clone was seen a handful of times. The chain uses TRBV21-1 and TRBJ1-2; the table's D call of TRBD1 was not tested on the DNA. TRBV21-1 represents a pseudogene. The CDR3 contains 15 residues. The DNA for the CDR3 is TGTGCCAGCAGCACCGACAGGGCGTCGAACTATGGCTACACCTTC. Translation gives CASSTDRASNYGYTF.

In this sample, this clone turned up once. Other DNA sequences in this sample translate to the same CDR3. This chain uses TRBV19 with TRBJ2-3, with 7 bases fitting TRBD2. The CDR3 sequence is 13 residues long. Germline trimming cut 6 bases from V and 5 bases from J; bases unmatched to any gene: 5. Germline values: CDR1 LNHDA, CDR2 SQIVND (reference sequence). CDR3 protein: CASRGLAGDTQYF. In DNA, the CDR3 is TGTGCCAGTAGAGGCTTAGCGGGAGATACGCAGTATTTT.

The chain carries TRBV27 and TRBJ2-1; D not certain. Trimming removed 8 bases at V and 5 bases at J, with 13 bases between. The CDR3 sequence is 13 residues long. Germline values: CDR1 MNHEY, CDR2 SMNVEV (reference sequence). CDR3 sequence: CASPPSQNNEQFF. CDR3 in DNA: TGTGCCAGCCCCCCATCCCAAAACAATGAGCAGTTCTTC.

The rearrangement links TRBV6-5 to TRBJ2-1; 7 bases map to TRBD2. V lost 5 bases and J lost 0; bases outside the gene matches: 4. The CDR3 totals 15 residues. Germline CDR1 and CDR2: MNHEY and SVGAGI. Written as DNA, the CDR3 is TGTGCCAGCAGTCACGGGAGGAACTCCTACAATGAGCAGTTCTTC. It translates to CASSHGRNSYNEQFF.

This clone came up a few times. The rearrangement uses TRBV7-2 and TRBJ2-3, with TRBD2 identical over 8 bases. Germline assignment: CDR1 SGHTA and CDR2 FQGNSA. This CDR3 is built from 15 residues. Trimming cost V 5 bases and J 4 bases; bases outside gene matches: 8. The CDR3 DNA sequence: TGTGCCAGCAGCACATCTGCGGGAGGCGCAGATACGCAGTATTTT. It translates to CASSTSAGGADTQYF. Together with reference TRBV7-2 and TRBJ2-3, the CDR3 gives the full variable domain: GAGVSQSPSNKVTEKGKDVELRCDPISGHTALYWYRQSLGQGLEFLIYFQGNSAPDKSGLPSDRFSAERTGGSVSTLTIQRTQQEDSAVYLCASSTSAGGADTQYFGPGTRLTVL.

This clone was counted only a few times. The chain has TRBV6-5 and TRBJ1-3; possibly TRBD1 for D (5 bases). This CDR3 region has 15 residues. Deletions cut 0 bases from V and 1 base from J, with 7 bases between. The germline CDR1 and CDR2 sequences are MNHEY and SVGAGI. The CDR3 region is CASSYSAGSGNTIYF. The CDR3 bases are TGTGCCAGCAGTTACTCGGCAGGGTCTGGAAACACCATATATTTT.

The genes are TRBV27 and TRBJ1-1, with 10 bases that match TRBD1. CDR1 MNHEY and CDR2 SMNVEV come from the germline V gene (reference sequence). Trimming removed 3 bases from V and 5 bases from J; junction bases left unmatched: 15. The CDR3 totals 18 residues. The CDR3 region is CASSFSIRDRGSATEAFF. The DNA of the CDR3 is TGTGCCAGCAGTTTCAGCATCCGGGACAGGGGAAGCGCGACTGAAGCTTTCTTT.

The chain links TRBV29-1 to TRBJ1-1, with 9 bases matching TRBD1. This CDR3 contains 13 residues. With 7 bases clipped from V and 4 bases from J, the junction kept 7 bases outside the gene matches. Per germline, CDR1 SQVTM and CDR2 ANQGSEA. CDR3 sequence: CSAFDRGATEAFF. The DNA of the CDR3 is TGCAGCGCCTTCGACAGGGGGGCCACTGAAGCTTTCTTT.

The chain combines TRBV6-6 with TRBJ2-2; 8 nucleotides line up with TRBD1. The CDR3 covers 16 residues. Germline loops: CDR1 MNHNY, CDR2 SVGAGI (reference sequence). The J segment lost 1 base and the V segment lost 0 bases, leaving 1 base of the junction unmatched. The CDR3 bases are TGTGCCAGCAGTTACTCTACAGGGGGGAACACCGGGGAGCTGTTTTTT. It is translated as CASSYSTGGNTGELFF.

This clone was seen once. The J gene is TRBJ1-5, the V gene TRBV14, with D possibly TRBD1 on 5 matching bases. Between the trimmed V and J ends, which lost 0 bases and 5 bases, there was a span of 23 bases. The CDR3 length is 19 residues. Germline V gene sequence: CDR1 SGHDN, CDR2 FVKESK. CDR3 in amino acids: CASSQDEVSGRRDHQPQHF. DNA for the CDR3: TGTGCCAGCAGCCAAGATGAAGTTTCGGGGAGGAGGGACCATCAGCCCCAGCATTTT.

The chain couples TRBV27 to TRBJ2-2; a possible D gene is TRBD2 (6 bases). Per the germline V gene, CDR1 is MNHEY and CDR2 is SMNVEV (reference sequence). This CDR3 is 14 amino acids long. Trimming pared 2 bases from V and 11 bases from J, leaving 15 bases between. The CDR3, as DNA: TGTGCCAGCAGTTTAAAAAGGCGGGAAAGCGAGCTGTTTTTT. Translation: CASSLKRRESELFF.

This chain connects TRBV5-6 to TRBJ2-1; the D gene is possibly TRBD2 (6 bases). Looked up from germline, CDR1 is SGHDT and CDR2 is YYEEEE. This CDR3 region has 16 residues. Trimming cost V 4 bases and J 0 bases, with 14 bases left between them. The CDR3 bases are TGTGCCAGCAGCGGGGGACTCCTGAGCTCCTACAATGAGCAGTTCTTC. Amino acids: CASSGGLLSSYNEQFF.

The rearrangement links TRBV29-1 to TRBJ2-1; TRBD2 matches at 11 bases. V shed 5 bases and J 9 bases; nucleotides not matched to a gene: 9. There are 14 residues in the CDR3. Looked up from germline, CDR1 is SQVTM and CDR2 is ANQGSEA. CDR3 protein: CSVSHTSGGSEQFF. As DNA, the CDR3 is TGCAGCGTTTCACACACTAGCGGGGGTTCTGAGCAGTTCTTC.

The rearrangement uses TRBV6-5 and TRBJ2-3; the match to TRBD2 covers 8 bases. The V gene's germline CDR1 is MNHEY and CDR2 SVGAGI. Germline trimming cut 3 bases from V and 2 bases from J; bases unmatched to any gene: 4. This CDR3 region has 15 residues. CDR3 in amino acids: CASSYTSGNTDTQYF. The CDR3 nucleotides read TGTGCCAGCAGTTATACTAGCGGAAACACAGATACGCAGTATTTT.